One sample yielded the 4 T cell receptor beta chains listed below, sequenced in a study of cytomegalovirus exposure and HLA in healthy donors. 60 Vbeta and 13 Jbeta primers were used in PCR. This table comes from immunoSEQ multiplex PCR, and its TCRdb copy is limited to in-frame clones, with some not included. Altogether 150,000 or so clones are present, 68% being singletons, with the ten largest covering around 9.3%. Source material: PBMCs. These receptors all stem from a man aged 30 to 39 in good health and CMV-seropositive.

This clone was detected only a few times. The chain uses TRBV28 and TRBJ1-6; D call uncertain. The CDR3 is 16 residues long. V was shortened by 6 bases and J by 8 bases, with 20 bases between the two germline ends. Germline V CDR1 and CDR2: MDHEN, SYDVKM. In DNA form, the CDR3 reads TGTGCCAGCAGCGATCTGAATTGGGCAGAAGATTCACCCCTCCACTTT. Translating gives CASSDLNWAEDSPLHF.

This clone was seen a few times. This CDR3 is CASSVSGSPQNEQFF. For the CDR3, the DNA is TGTGCCAGTAGCGTTAGCGGGAGCCCCCAAAATGAGCAGTTCTTC. This chain joins TRBV19 and TRBJ2-1, with TRBD2 matching over 9 bases. There are 15 residues in the CDR3. After removal of 6 bases from V and 7 bases from J, the junction contained 10 bases not matched to a gene. Germline V CDR1 and CDR2: LNHDA, SQIVND (reference sequence). The whole variable domain, remainder taken from reference TRBV19 and TRBJ2-1, is DGGITQSPKYLFRKEGQNVTLSCEQNLNHDAMYWYRQDPGQGLRLIYYSQIVNDFQKGDIAEGYSVSREKKESFPLTVTSAQKNPTAFYLCASSVSGSPQNEQFFGPGTRLTVL.

The rearrangement joins TRBV28 to TRBJ2-4, with 7 bases fitting TRBD1. Germline V gives CDR1 MDHEN, CDR2 SYDVKM. CDR3 length equals 14 residues. V lost 4 bases to trimming and J lost 8 bases; unmatched junction nucleotides: 8. The DNA of the CDR3 is TGTGCCAGCAGTTCATACAACAGGGGCTACATTCAGTACTTC. Protein: CASSSYNRGYIQYF.

The chain joins TRBV6-5 to TRBJ2-1, with TRBD2 matching over 13 bases. V was pared by 4 bases and J by 7 bases, with 7 bases of the junction left unmatched. The CDR3 has 16 residues. Germline CDR1 and CDR2: MNHEY and SVGAGI. The CDR3 DNA is TGTGCCAGCAGTTCCTGGACTAGCGGGAGCACGAATGAGCAGTTCTTC. Translated: CASSSWTSGSTNEQFF.